The rows below give T cell receptor beta chains drawn from one sample of a study of blood T cell repertoires in COVID-19. TCRdb's table, derived via immunoSEQ multiplex PCR, lists solely in-frame clones and lacks some. The sample carries 150,000 to 200,000 clones, around 85% recorded once. The material sequenced was peripheral blood. These receptors were taken from a man aged 50-59 years who had recovered from COVID-19. Both conserved end residues are part of each CDR3. A D gene is named only where the DNA matches it firmly. Some rows have no size entry. The others give once, few or many, or a class for an expanded clone.

TRBV18	TRBJ2-2	once	TRBD1	TGTGCCAGCTCACCACGTCTGACAGGGACCGGGGAGCTGTTTTTT	CASSPRLTGTGELFF
TRBV19	TRBJ2-3	NA	NA	TGTGCCAGTAGCCTCCTAGAAACGGTCCAGGGGGGTACGCAGTATTTT	CASSLLETVQGGTQYF
TRBV4-2	TRBJ1-4	NA	NA	TGTGCCAGCAGCCAAGAGGGGGGAAGAACTAATGAAAAACTGTTTTTT	CASSQEGGRTNEKLFF
TRBV28	TRBJ1-5	many	NA	TGTGCCAGCAGTTTAAGTCAGGTTGGTGGCCAGCCCCAGCATTTT	CASSLSQVGGQPQHF
TRBV15	TRBJ1-2	few	NA	TGTGCCACCAGCATTCCCGGGGCCGGGAGGGGCTACACCTTC	CATSIPGAGRGYTF
TRBV30	TRBJ2-7	NA	TRBD2	TGTGCCTGGAGTGACCTAGCGGTCTCCTACGAGCAGTACTTC	CAWSDLAVSYEQYF
TRBV5-4	TRBJ2-4	NA	NA	TGTGCCAGCAGCACGGGACTGGGCTTACTAGCCAAAAACATTCAGTACTTC	CASSTGLGLLAKNIQYF
TRBV4-1	TRBJ1-5	once	TRBD1	TGCGCCAGCAGCCGGGGACAGACCAGAGAGCAGCCCCAGCATTTT	CASSRGQTREQPQHF
TRBV4-1	TRBJ1-1	NA	NA	TGCGCCAGCAGAATGACCGATAGACAGGTTGAAGCTTTCTTT	CASRMTDRQVEAFF
TRBV10-1	TRBJ2-1	NA	NA	TGCGCCAGCGCCCAAGGAGGCCGAAACAATGAGCAGTTCTTC	CASAQGGRNNEQFF
TRBV7-8	TRBJ1-5	NA	NA	TGTGCCAGCAGCCCTCGGCGTGGGCCGGATCAGCCCCAGCATTTT	CASSPRRGPDQPQHF
TRBV5-1	TRBJ2-1	NA	TRBD1	TGCGCCAGCAGCTTGGATCTTTTGGGGACAGGGATACATGAGCAGTTCTTC	CASSLDLLGTGIHEQFF
TRBV24-1	TRBJ2-1	NA	TRBD1	TGTGCCACCAGTGATGGACAGGGAGACAAGGAGCAGTTCTTC	CATSDGQGDKEQFF
TRBV10-2	TRBJ2-2	few	TRBD2	TGCGCCAGCAAAACGACTAGCGGGACTGCCGGGGAGCTGTTTTTT	CASKTTSGTAGELFF
TRBV24-1	TRBJ2-5	NA	NA	TGTGCCACCAAGAGCAGAACAGAAGAGACCCAGTACTTC	CATKSRTEETQYF
TRBV28	TRBJ2-3	NA	TRBD1	TGTGCCAGCAGGACAGGGGGCATAGATACGCAGTATTTT	CASRTGGIDTQYF
TRBV29-1	TRBJ2-2	once	NA	TGCAGCCAGATTTATACCGACAGTACCGGGGAGCTGTTTTTT	CSQIYTDSTGELFF
TRBV18	TRBJ1-1	NA	NA	TGTGCCAGCTCACCCTCGGGGTTACACACTGAAGCTTTCTTT	CASSPSGLHTEAFF
TRBV5-6	TRBJ2-1	once	TRBD2	TGTGCCAGCAGCTTCTTGGGTGGACTAGCGGGAGGGGACGATGAGCAGTTCTTC	CASSFLGGLAGGDDEQFF
TRBV30	TRBJ2-3	NA	NA	TGTGCCTGGAGTCAGGGAAGCACAGATACGCAGTATTTT	CAWSQGSTDTQYF
TRBV11-2	TRBJ2-7	few	TRBD2	TGTGCCAGCAGCCCAACGGGTGGACTAGCCCACGAGCAGTACTTC	CASSPTGGLAHEQYF
TRBV10-3	TRBJ2-5	NA	NA	TGTGCCATCAGTGTGAACAGTGAAGAGACCCAGTACTTC	CAISVNSEETQYF
TRBV19	TRBJ1-1	NA	NA	TGTGCCAGTAGTCAAGGCGGGGGGACTGAAGCTTTCTTT	CASSQGGGTEAFF
TRBV14	TRBJ2-3	NA	TRBD2	TGTGCCAGCAGCCAAGATAGAGGGCTAGCGGGAGCAGATACGCAGTATTTT	CASSQDRGLAGADTQYF
TRBV5-1	TRBJ2-7	NA	TRBD1	TGCGCCAGCAGCTTGGGGGGACAGGGGCAGTCGCAGTACTTC	CASSLGGQGQSQYF
TRBV5-1	TRBJ1-1	NA	NA	TGCGCCAGCAGCTTGGTCGGGGTATCCATGAACACTGAAGCTTTCTTT	CASSLVGVSMNTEAFF
TRBV27	TRBJ2-2	NA	TRBD2	TGTGCCAGCAGTTTATTCGGGAGCGGGGCTAGCGTTACCACCGGGGAGCTGTTTTTT	CASSLFGSGASVTTGELFF
TRBV28	TRBJ1-5	NA	NA	TGTGCCAGCAGTTCCCCCGCCCTACAGGGTAGCAATCAGCCCCAGCATTTT	CASSSPALQGSNQPQHF
TRBV5-1	TRBJ2-1	NA	NA	TGCGCCAGCAGCTTGGGCGGTCAGGGAAATGAGCAGTTCTTC	CASSLGGQGNEQFF
TRBV28	TRBJ1-4	NA	NA	TGTGCCAGCAGCCAAGGGGGACGGACTAATGAAAAACTGTTTTTT	CASSQGGRTNEKLFF
TRBV5-6	TRBJ1-2	NA	TRBD1	TGTGCCAGCAGCTTCCGGGACAGGGTTTATGGCTACACCTTC	CASSFRDRVYGYTF
TRBV18	TRBJ1-1	NA	NA	TGTGCCAGCTCAGGGGGCGGAAACACTGAAGCTTTCTTT	CASSGGGNTEAFF
TRBV7-9	TRBJ2-5	NA	TRBD2	TGTGCCAGCAGCCCCGGGACTAGCGGTAAAGAGACCCAGTACTTC	CASSPGTSGKETQYF
TRBV25-1	TRBJ2-3	once	TRBD1	TGTGCCAGCACGCGGACAGGGGTAGATACGCAGTATTTT	CASTRTGVDTQYF
TRBV18	TRBJ2-2	NA	NA	TGTGCCAGCTTGGAGAGGATGAACACCGGGGAGCTGTTTTTT	CASLERMNTGELFF
TRBV6-5	TRBJ2-6	NA	NA	TGTGCCAGTTGGCAGGGGCCTGGGGCCAACGTCCTGACTTTC	CASWQGPGANVLTF
TRBV11-3	TRBJ2-1	few	TRBD2	TGTGCCAGCAGCTCTCCTAGCGGACACAATGAGCAGTTCTTC	CASSSPSGHNEQFF
TRBV28	TRBJ2-7	NA	NA	TGTGCCAGCAGGCTACCGCAGGGGTTCGGCGACGAGCAGTACTTC	CASRLPQGFGDEQYF
TRBV3-1/TRBV3-2	TRBJ1-3	few	TRBD1	TGTGCCAGCAGCCGAGGGGGCGCAGGGGGAAACACCATATATTTT	CASSRGGAGGNTIYF
TRBV27	TRBJ1-3	once	NA	TGTGCCAGCAGTTTGACAGTTGGAAACACCATATATTTT	CASSLTVGNTIYF
TRBV19	TRBJ1-2	NA	TRBD1	TGTGCCAGTAACCAACAGGGGGCTGGCTATGGCTACACCTTC	CASNQQGAGYGYTF
TRBV5-4	TRBJ1-1	NA	TRBD1	TGTGCCAGCAGCTTGGCCGTCCTACAGGGGCTGAACACTGAAGCTTTCTTT	CASSLAVLQGLNTEAFF
TRBV9	TRBJ2-1	NA	TRBD1	TGTGCCAGCAGCGCCGGACAGGGGGATGGGGAGAATGAGCAGTTCTTC	CASSAGQGDGENEQFF
TRBV3-1/TRBV3-2	TRBJ1-2	NA	NA	TGTGCCAGCAGCCCCACCCCGGGGGAACCCTATGGCTACACCTTC	CASSPTPGEPYGYTF
TRBV2	TRBJ1-2	NA	TRBD1	TGTGCCAGCAGGCTCTATCCCGGGACAGGGGATGGCTACACCTTC	CASRLYPGTGDGYTF
TRBV18	TRBJ2-7	NA	TRBD1	TGTGCCAGCTCACGAATGCCGGGACAGTCCTACGAGCAGTACTTC	CASSRMPGQSYEQYF
TRBV24-1	TRBJ2-3	NA	TRBD2	TGTGCCACCAGTGATGCTAGGACTAGCGGCTTGTTGGATACGCAGTATTTT	CATSDARTSGLLDTQYF
TRBV24-1	TRBJ2-7	NA	NA	TGTGCCACCAGTGATGCTGGACTACCTTCAGAGCAGTACTTC	CATSDAGLPSEQYF
TRBV19	TRBJ2-1	NA	NA	TGTGCCAGTAGTATCGAGAAACTAAAGGTAACGAAGGATGAGCAGTTCTTC	CASSIEKLKVTKDEQFF
TRBV7-8	TRBJ2-5	NA	NA	TGTGCCAGCAGCCCGGGGGAGACCCAGTACTTC	CASSPGETQYF
TRBV4-2	TRBJ2-3	NA	TRBD2	TGTGCCAGCAGCCAAAAGGCGGGAGAGAGGGGAGATACGCAGTATTTT	CASSQKAGERGDTQYF
TRBV29-1	TRBJ1-2	NA	NA	TGCAGCGTTGAAGAACAGGCCCCCGGGGGCTACACCTTC	CSVEEQAPGGYTF
TRBV13	TRBJ2-4	NA	TRBD1	TGTGCCAGCAGCCCTGGGACAGGGCGCAACATTCAGTACTTC	CASSPGTGRNIQYF
TRBV7-8	TRBJ2-3	NA	NA	TGTGCCAGCAGCTTATCTTATCGCACAGATACGCAGTATTTT	CASSLSYRTDTQYF
TRBV5-6	TRBJ2-4	NA	NA	TGTGCCAGCAGCTTGGGTGGCATTTTTTTCATTCAGTACTTC	CASSLGGIFFIQYF